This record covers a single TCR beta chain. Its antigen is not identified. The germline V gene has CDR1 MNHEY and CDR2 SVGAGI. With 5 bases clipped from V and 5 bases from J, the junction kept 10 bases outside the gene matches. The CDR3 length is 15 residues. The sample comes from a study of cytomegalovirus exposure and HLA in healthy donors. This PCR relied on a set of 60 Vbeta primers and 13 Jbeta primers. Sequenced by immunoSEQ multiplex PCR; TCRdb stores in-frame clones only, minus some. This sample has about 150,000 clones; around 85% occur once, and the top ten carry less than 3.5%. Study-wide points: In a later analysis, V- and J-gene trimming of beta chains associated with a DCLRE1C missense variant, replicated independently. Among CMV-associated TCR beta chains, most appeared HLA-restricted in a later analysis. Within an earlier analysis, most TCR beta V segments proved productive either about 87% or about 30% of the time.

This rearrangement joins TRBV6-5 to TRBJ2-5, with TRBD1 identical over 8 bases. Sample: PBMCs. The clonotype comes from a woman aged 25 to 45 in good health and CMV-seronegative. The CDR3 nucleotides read TGTGCCAGCAGTCCGGGGACAGGAGATGAGGAGACCCAGTACTTC. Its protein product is CASSPGTGDEETQYF.